This T cell receptor (beta chain) stems from a study of cytomegalovirus exposure and HLA in healthy donors. Donors had nominal health at sampling but likely had unrecorded immune exposures. Study results and caveats: Accounts indicate the classifier identified cytomegalovirus status with strong specificity and sensitivity. Accurate predictions that matched the HLA-A and HLA-B alleles of most subjects were reportedly made from TCR beta sequences. Of the V segments, some could not be distinguished, including TRBV6-2 and TRBV6-3, and were excluded.

As regards this clone: Its antigen is currently unknown.

This PCR relied on a set of 60 Vbeta primers and 13 Jbeta primers. Only in-frame clones appear in the TCRdb table, and some are missing; sequencing was by immunoSEQ multiplex PCR. The repertoire holds approximately 120,000 clones, approximately 82% seen once, with around 20% in the top ten. The CDR3 length is 16 residues. Germline lookup yields CDR1 LNHDA and CDR2 SQIVND (reference sequence). The V end was cut by 5 bases, the J end by 4 bases, with 18 bases between. The sequence was collected from a man younger than 35 in good health and CMV-seropositive. The specimen sequenced was PBMCs. The rearrangement joins TRBV19 to TRBJ2-1; TRBD2 is a possible D gene (6 bases). The CDR3 protein is CASSPRLAGWYNEQFF. In DNA, the CDR3 is TGTGCCAGTAGTCCCCGTCTGGCGGGGTGGTACAATGAGCAGTTCTTC.